The clone carrying this T cell receptor (beta chain) was picked up a small number of times. Its antigen is not known. Per germline, CDR1 PRHDT and CDR2 FYEKMQ (reference sequence). The CDR3 covers 17 residues. J gave up 3 bases and V 5 bases, and 10 bases lay outside the gene matches. The data stem from a study of post-analysis software for immune sequencing data. Study overall: Relapsing-remitting, secondary progressive and progressive-relapsing forms of multiple sclerosis all featured among disease courses.

Each TCR beta cDNA library carried unique molecular identifiers. T cells numbering about 0.85 to 10 million yielded cDNA molecules that totaled some 500,000. MiXCR, run by TCRdb on the PCR reads, gives a single entry per CDR3 protein. The sample lists hundreds of thousands of distinct CDR3 sequences, 55% to 70% occurring once. Findings of the study overall: People with multiple sclerosis had a significantly lower normalized Chao1 diversity than controls did. Patients used five TRBV segments, including TRBV5-6, TRBV5-1 and TRBV20-1, more often than controls. Those samples that were prepared in the same batch co-clustered strongly by F measure.

Sequencing was performed on blood. This TCR derives from a girl aged 2 to 9 with multiple sclerosis. The chain employs TRBV13 and TRBJ2-1; 10 bases fit TRBD2. CDR3 region: CASSILGLADHYNEQFF. CDR3 coding DNA: TGTGCCAGCAGCATACTTGGACTAGCGGATCACTACAATGAGCAGTTCTTC.